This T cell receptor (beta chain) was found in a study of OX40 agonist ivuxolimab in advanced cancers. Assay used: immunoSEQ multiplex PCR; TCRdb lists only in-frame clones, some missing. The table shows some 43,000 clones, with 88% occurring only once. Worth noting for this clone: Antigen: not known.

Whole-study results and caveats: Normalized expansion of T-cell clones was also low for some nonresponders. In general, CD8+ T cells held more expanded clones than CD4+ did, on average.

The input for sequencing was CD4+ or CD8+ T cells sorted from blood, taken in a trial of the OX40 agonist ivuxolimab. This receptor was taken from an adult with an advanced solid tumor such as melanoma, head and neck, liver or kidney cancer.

CDR3 in amino acids: CASSPRLAGVETQYF. The CDR3 coding sequence is TGTGCCAGCAGCCCCCGACTAGCGGGAGTGGAGACCCAGTACTTC. The chain uses TRBV5-4 and TRBJ2-5; 12 bases are a match to TRBD2. This CDR3 region has 15 residues. After removal of 4 bases from V and 5 bases from J, the junction contained 6 bases not matched to a gene. Germline V gives CDR1 SGHNT, CDR2 YYREEE (reference sequence).